A single sample is the source of the 5 T cell receptor beta chains below, sequenced in a study of shared clonotypes between healthy human individuals. Generated by immunoSEQ multiplex PCR, the TCRdb table keeps only in-frame clones and is missing some. Of about 2.1 million clones listed, about 93% are singletons. It was CD45RO-negative cells, positively selected for CCR7, that made up naive CD8 cells, with terminally differentiated effector memory CD45RA+ cells excluded. Sequencing was carried out using naive CD8+ T cells from PBMCs. The receptors here all came from a man aged 18 to 30 in good health. Some clones in this sample may be carry-over from other donors' samples.

The CDR3: CASKAKSQETQYF. As DNA, the CDR3 is TGTGCCAGCAAAGCTAAATCCCAGGAGACCCAGTACTTC. This chain uses TRBV6-6 with TRBJ2-5; D remains ambiguous. The CDR3 spans 13 residues. Trimming took off 7 bases at V and 5 bases at J, with 14 bases between the two ends. Per the germline V gene, CDR1 is MNHNY and CDR2 is SVGAGI (reference sequence).

V usage is TRBV10-3 and J usage is TRBJ2-1; unclear D gene. Trimming took off 0 bases at V and 9 bases at J, with 12 bases between the two ends. Germline CDR1 reads ENHRY; CDR2 reads SYGVKD. The CDR3 is made up of 14 amino acids. The CDR3 protein is CAISESFTRSEQFF. The CDR3 DNA reads as TGTGCCATCAGTGAGTCATTTACCCGGAGTGAGCAGTTCTTC.

This clone was counted once. The rearrangement joins TRBV5-6 to TRBJ1-2; a weak D match, TRBD1 (5 bases). The V gene lost 2 bases and the J gene lost 6 bases, with 14 bases spanning the gap. The germline V gene has CDR1 SGHDT and CDR2 YYEEEE. This CDR3 comprises 14 residues. CDR3 bases: TGTGCCAGCAGCTTTCCAGGGATGCAGCATGGCTACACCTTC. Translation gives CASSFPGMQHGYTF.

Worth noting for this clone: This sample also contains other DNA sequences that code for the same CDR3. The chain joins TRBV19 to TRBJ2-2; unclear D gene. Germline V lookup: CDR1 LNHDA, CDR2 SQIVND (reference sequence). Trimming removed 3 bases at V and 0 bases at J, with 5 bases between. The CDR3 extends over 14 amino acids. CDR3 loop: CASSIGANTGELFF. The CDR3 nucleotides are TGTGCCAGTAGTATCGGAGCGAACACCGGGGAGCTGTTTTTT.

The rearrangement uses TRBV27 and TRBJ1-1, with D maybe TRBD1 (5 bases). Trimming cost V 6 bases and J 1 base, with 21 bases left between them. CDR3 size: 17 residues. From germline, CDR1 is MNHEY and CDR2 SMNVEV (reference sequence). The CDR3 region is CASSPSMGDFPNTEAFF. CDR3 sequence (DNA): TGTGCCAGCAGCCCCTCAATGGGGGACTTCCCGAACACTGAAGCTTTCTTT.